This TCR beta chain is drawn from a study of PD-L1 blockade in urothelial cancer. Turning to the study itself: At 3 weeks (second dose) and 6 weeks after starting treatment, blood was analyzed.

Into every PCR, synthetic TCR analog templates were spiked. Data came from immunoSEQ multiplex PCR; TCRdb stores just in-frame clones and leaves some out. The data hold nearly 30,000 clones, with 80% to 90% observed a single time. Germline V gives CDR1 SGHRS, CDR2 YFSETQ. Unmatched junction bases numbered 8, after V lost 0 bases and J lost 8 bases. The CDR3 runs 16 residues. Locally advanced or metastatic urothelial carcinoma was present in patients. This sample comprised PBMCs, obtained around atezolizumab (anti-PD-L1) treatment. The chain carries TRBV5-1 and TRBJ2-1, with 10 bases aligning to TRBD2. The sequence was collected from a man aged 50-59 years with urothelial cancer. The CDR3 DNA sequence: TGCGCCAGCAGCTTGGAAGGTAGCGGGGGGTCGTATGAGCAGTTCTTC. Protein sequence: CASSLEGSGGSYEQFF.